These 19 T cell receptor beta chains originate from one sample sequenced in a study of blood T cell repertoires in COVID-19. Assay used: immunoSEQ multiplex PCR; TCRdb lists only in-frame clones, some missing. The sample contains approximately 140,000 clones, about 88% of which appear only once. Source material: peripheral blood. The receptors derive from a woman of 80 years or more with acute or convalescent COVID-19.

The genes are TRBV4-1 and TRBJ2-1; 8 bases map to TRBD1. The V segment lost 4 bases and the J segment 3 bases; nucleotides outside the gene matches: 5. Germline-derived CDR1 and CDR2 are MGHRA and YSYEKL. This CDR3 is 15 amino acids long. The CDR3 protein is CASSPGQGGYNEQFF. The CDR3 DNA follows: TGCGCCAGCAGCCCCGGACAGGGAGGCTACAATGAGCAGTTCTTC.

The chain couples TRBV25-1 to TRBJ2-2, with TRBD2 matching 15 bases. CDR1 and CDR2 (germline): MGHDK, SYGVNS. This CDR3 comprises 17 residues. The V gene end was trimmed by 1 base and the J gene end by 7 bases; junction bases not matched to a gene: 4. The CDR3 reads CASSEWGLAGGHGELFF. In DNA form, the CDR3 reads TGTGCCAGCAGTGAATGGGGACTAGCGGGAGGTCACGGGGAGCTGTTTTTT.

As for this clone: Other DNA sequences from this sample encode an identical CDR3 as well. V is TRBV18 and J is TRBJ2-7, with D unclear. The CDR3 totals 12 residues. The germline V and J ends were trimmed by 2 bases and 3 bases, with 5 bases remaining between them. The germline gives CDR1 KGHSH, CDR2 LQKENI. As DNA, the CDR3 is TGTGCCAGCTCACCAGGCAGCTACGAGCAGTACTTC. This encodes CASSPGSYEQYF.

The CDR3 DNA follows: TGCAGCGTTGCTGGACAGGGGGGCAACGAGCAGTACTTC. Residues: CSVAGQGGNEQYF. The rearrangement links TRBV29-1 to TRBJ2-7, with 10 nucleotides matching TRBD1. With 4 bases clipped from V and 5 bases from J, the junction kept 5 bases outside the gene matches. This CDR3 is built from 13 residues. The germline CDR1 and CDR2 sequences are SQVTM and ANQGSEA.

V and J are TRBV5-5 and TRBJ2-1; D is perhaps TRBD2 (6 bases). The V gene lost 4 bases and the J gene lost 4 bases, with 18 bases spanning the gap. Germline CDR1 and CDR2: SGHKS and YYEKEE (reference sequence). The CDR3 totals 16 residues. For the CDR3, the DNA is TGTGCCAGCAGCACCCGGCCGGGAGTTCAGTACAATGAGCAGTTCTTC. Translating gives CASSTRPGVQYNEQFF.

This clone was picked up a small number of times. The J gene is TRBJ2-5, the V gene TRBV6-2 or TRBV6-3; 7 nucleotides agree with TRBD1. Germline V gives CDR1 MNHEY, CDR2 SVGEGT. Losses at the gene ends were 0 bases for V and 3 bases for J; bases not matched to a gene: 10. CDR3 length: 17 amino acids. The CDR3: CASSYSKDRRIEETQYF. Written as DNA, the CDR3 is TGTGCCAGCAGTTACTCGAAGGACAGGAGGATAGAAGAGACCCAGTACTTC.

This clone was picked up one time. The chain couples TRBV2 to TRBJ1-3; D is possibly TRBD1 (5 bases). Germline V gene sequence: CDR1 SNHLY, CDR2 FYNNEI. CDR3 length: 16 residues. Trimming cost V 6 bases and J 4 bases, with 19 bases left between them. The CDR3 is CASREQVLSAGNTIYF. CDR3 coding DNA: TGTGCCAGCAGGGAACAGGTTCTCTCTGCCGGAAACACCATATATTTT.

The rearrangement joins TRBV18 to TRBJ1-1; D unclear. In germline, CDR1 is KGHSH, CDR2 LQKENI. This CDR3 comprises 14 residues. Trimming cost V 3 bases and J 4 bases, with 12 bases left between them. The CDR3 spells CASSPARAGTEAFF. CDR3 sequence (DNA): TGTGCCAGCTCACCGGCGAGGGCGGGCACTGAAGCTTTCTTT.

The gene calls are TRBV6-6 and TRBJ2-7, with 7 bases aligning to TRBD2. Germline V gives CDR1 MNHNY, CDR2 SVGAGI (reference sequence). The length of the CDR3 is 15 residues. With 0 bases clipped from V and 2 bases from J, the junction kept 4 bases outside the gene matches. CDR3 sequence (DNA): TGTGCCAGCAGTTACTCGGGGGGGGAGACCTACGAGCAGTACTTC. Amino acids: CASSYSGGETYEQYF.

This clone has only a few counts. This CDR3 reads CATSAASGSFSTDTQYF. In DNA form, the CDR3 reads TGTGCCACCAGTGCGGCTAGCGGGAGCTTTAGCACAGATACGCAGTATTTT. V usage is TRBV24-1 and J usage is TRBJ2-3; TRBD2 agrees at 10 bases. Germline loops: CDR1 KGHDR, CDR2 SFDVKD. The trim removed 5 bases at V and 0 bases at J, leaving 7 bases unmatched. The CDR3 consists of 17 residues.

The chain is built from TRBV10-1 and TRBJ2-5; tentatively, D is TRBD1 (6 bases). The CDR3 has 13 residues. V was clipped by 8 bases and J by 2 bases, with 12 bases between them. Germline V gene lookup returns CDR1 WNHNN and CDR2 SYGVQD (reference sequence). The CDR3 DNA reads as TGCGCCAGCCAAGCGACAGGTCAAGAGACCCAGTACTTC. Amino acid sequence: CASQATGQETQYF.

The rearrangement uses TRBV7-9 and TRBJ2-1; D is ambiguous. This CDR3 spans 15 amino acids. Germline V gene data show CDR1 as SEHNR and CDR2 as FQNEAQ (reference sequence). V was cut by 3 bases and J by 3 bases, with 12 bases left in between. The CDR3 region is CASSLWSDDYNEQFF. The CDR3 DNA follows: TGTGCCAGCAGCTTGTGGAGCGACGACTACAATGAGCAGTTCTTC. Full variable domain (missing parts from reference TRBV7-9 and TRBJ2-1): DTGVSQNPRHKITKRGQNVTFRCDPISEHNRLYWYRQTLGQGPEFLTYFQNEAQLEKSRLLSDRFSAERPKGSFSTLEIQRTEQGDSAMYLCASSLWSDDYNEQFFGPGTRLTVL.

The chain carries TRBV7-2 and TRBJ1-3; D unresolved. This CDR3 is built from 16 residues. The germline CDR1 and CDR2 sequences are SGHTA and FQGNSA. V lost 2 bases and J 0 bases, leaving 11 bases between the germline ends. The CDR3 nucleotides are TGTGCCAGCAGCTTATCCCTTGGCCACTCTGGAAACACCATATATTTT. It is translated as CASSLSLGHSGNTIYF. Full variable domain (rest looked up from reference TRBV7-2 and TRBJ1-3): GAGVSQSPSNKVTEKGKDVELRCDPISGHTALYWYRQSLGQGLEFLIYFQGNSAPDKSGLPSDRFSAERTGGSVSTLTIQRTQQEDSAVYLCASSLSLGHSGNTIYFGEGSWLTVV.

The rearrangement links TRBV9 to TRBJ2-4; TRBD1 might be the D (5 bases). The CDR3 consists of 14 residues. Germline loops: CDR1 SGDLS, CDR2 YYNGEE. V shed 0 bases and J shed 9 bases, with 13 bases lying between them. CDR3 in amino acids: CASSVGQGNGIQYF. CDR3 bases: TGTGCCAGCAGCGTAGGCCAGGGAAACGGCATTCAGTACTTC.

The chain uses TRBV2 and TRBJ1-1, with TRBD1 as a possible D gene (6 bases). Germline CDR1 and CDR2: SNHLY and FYNNEI. The CDR3 loop spans 14 amino acids. V was shortened by 7 bases and J by 6 bases, with 18 bases between the two germline ends. CDR3 loop: CASTSQGLRAEAFF. The CDR3 DNA follows: TGTGCCAGCACTTCGCAGGGGTTAAGGGCTGAAGCTTTCTTT. Filled out from reference TRBV2 and TRBJ1-1, the complete variable domain reads EPEVTQTPSHQVTQMGQEVILRCVPISNHLYFYWYRQILGQKVEFLVSFYNNEISEKSEIFDDQFSVERPDGSNFTLKIRSTKLEDSAMYFCASTSQGLRAEAFFGQGTRLTVV.

This clone was seen just once. The chain carries TRBV7-2 and TRBJ1-4; TRBD1 matches at 8 bases. The CDR3 spans 15 residues. Germline CDR1 SGHTA, CDR2 FQGNSA. V was pared by 4 bases and J by 3 bases, with 4 bases of the junction left unmatched. CDR3 DNA: TGTGCCAGCAGCTCTTACAGGGGGTCTAATGAAAAACTGTTTTTT. This sequence encodes CASSSYRGSNEKLFF.

This chain connects TRBV27 to TRBJ1-4; no reliable D call. Trimming removed 5 bases from V and 0 bases from J, with 7 bases in between. This CDR3 contains 14 residues. Germline CDR1 MNHEY, CDR2 SMNVEV (reference sequence). CDR3 amino acids: CASSAAATNEKLFF. CDR3 coding DNA: TGTGCCAGCAGTGCGGCAGCAACTAATGAAAAACTGTTTTTT.

V is TRBV5-8 and J is TRBJ2-1, with TRBD1 matching over 10 bases. Looked up from germline, CDR1 is SGHTS and CDR2 is YDEGEE. Trimming cost V 0 bases and J 0 bases; bases outside gene matches: 0. This CDR3 is built from 16 residues. Written as DNA, the CDR3 is TGTGCCAGCAGCTTGGGGACAGGGGGCTCCTACAATGAGCAGTTCTTC. Translated: CASSLGTGGSYNEQFF.

This clone was picked up a small number of times. The V and J genes are TRBV10-3 and TRBJ1-2; 8 bases align to TRBD1. Germline CDR1 and CDR2: ENHRY and SYGVKD. The ends lost 4 bases at V and 4 bases at J; junction bases unmatched: 20. The CDR3 has 19 residues. CDR3 in DNA: TGTGCCATCAGTGTAACGGGACAGGATACCCCTTCCTCATTCTATGGCTACACCTTC. Its protein product is CAISVTGQDTPSSFYGYTF.